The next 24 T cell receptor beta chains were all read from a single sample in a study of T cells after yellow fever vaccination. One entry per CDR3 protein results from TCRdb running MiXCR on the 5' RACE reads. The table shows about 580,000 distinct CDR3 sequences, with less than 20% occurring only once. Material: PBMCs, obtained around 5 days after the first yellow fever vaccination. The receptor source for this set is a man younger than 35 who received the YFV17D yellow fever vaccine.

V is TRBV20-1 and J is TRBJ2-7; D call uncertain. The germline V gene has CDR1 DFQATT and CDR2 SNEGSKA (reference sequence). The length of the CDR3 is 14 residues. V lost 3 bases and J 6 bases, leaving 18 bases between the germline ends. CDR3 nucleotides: TGCAGTGCTAGCCCTTTGGTAGGGATCGGCGAGCAGTACGTC. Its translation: CSASPLVGIGEQYV.

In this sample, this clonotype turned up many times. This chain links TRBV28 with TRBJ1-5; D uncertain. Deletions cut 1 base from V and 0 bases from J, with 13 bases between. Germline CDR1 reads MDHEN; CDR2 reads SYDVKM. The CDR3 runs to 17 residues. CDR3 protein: CASSLFGQDLSNQPQHF. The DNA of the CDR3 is TGTGCCAGCAGTTTATTCGGCCAGGACCTTAGCAATCAGCCCCAGCATTTT.

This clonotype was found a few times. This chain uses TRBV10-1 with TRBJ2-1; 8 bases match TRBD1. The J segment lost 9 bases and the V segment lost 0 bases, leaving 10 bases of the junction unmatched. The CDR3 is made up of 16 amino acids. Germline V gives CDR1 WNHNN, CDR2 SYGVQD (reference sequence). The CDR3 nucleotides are TGCGCCAGCAGTGAGTCGGCGACAGGGGTGCGGGGTGAGCAGTTCTTC. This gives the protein CASSESATGVRGEQFF.

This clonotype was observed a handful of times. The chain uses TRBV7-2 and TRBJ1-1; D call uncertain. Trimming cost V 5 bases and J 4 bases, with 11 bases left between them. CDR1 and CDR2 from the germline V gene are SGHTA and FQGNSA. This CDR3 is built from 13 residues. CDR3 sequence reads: CASSRPGSTEAFF. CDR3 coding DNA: TGTGCCAGCAGCCGACCTGGTAGCACTGAAGCTTTCTTT.

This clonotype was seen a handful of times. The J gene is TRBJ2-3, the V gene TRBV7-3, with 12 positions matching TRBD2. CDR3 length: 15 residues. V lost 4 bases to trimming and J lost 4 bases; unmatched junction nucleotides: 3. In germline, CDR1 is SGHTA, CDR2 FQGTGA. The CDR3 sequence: CASSSSGGAPDTQYF. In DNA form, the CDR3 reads TGTGCCAGCAGCTCTAGCGGGGGGGCCCCAGATACGCAGTATTTT.

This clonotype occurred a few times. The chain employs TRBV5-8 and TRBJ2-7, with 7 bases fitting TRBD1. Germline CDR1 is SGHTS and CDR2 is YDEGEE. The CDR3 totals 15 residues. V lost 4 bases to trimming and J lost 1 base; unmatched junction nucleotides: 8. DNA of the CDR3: TGTGCCAGCAGCCTCTCGGGACAGCCATCCTACGAGCAGTACGTC. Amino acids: CASSLSGQPSYEQYV.

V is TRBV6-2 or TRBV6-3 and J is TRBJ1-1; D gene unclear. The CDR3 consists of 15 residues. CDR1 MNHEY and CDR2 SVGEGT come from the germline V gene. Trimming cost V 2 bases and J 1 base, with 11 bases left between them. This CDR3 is CASSYTRAGNTEAFF. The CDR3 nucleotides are TGTGCCAGCAGTTACACGAGGGCAGGGAACACTGAAGCTTTCTTT.

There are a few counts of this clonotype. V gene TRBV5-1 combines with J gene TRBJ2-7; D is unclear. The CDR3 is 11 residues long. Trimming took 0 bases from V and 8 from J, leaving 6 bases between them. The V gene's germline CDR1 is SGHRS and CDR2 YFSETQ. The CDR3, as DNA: TGCGCCAGCAGCTTGGATGGACAGCAGTACTTC. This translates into CASSLDGQQYF.

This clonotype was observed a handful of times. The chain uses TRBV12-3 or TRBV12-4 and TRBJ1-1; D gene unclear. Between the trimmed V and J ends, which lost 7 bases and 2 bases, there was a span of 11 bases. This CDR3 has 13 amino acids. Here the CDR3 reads CASTPVINTEAFF. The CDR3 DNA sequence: TGTGCCAGCACCCCAGTAATTAACACTGAAGCTTTCTTT.

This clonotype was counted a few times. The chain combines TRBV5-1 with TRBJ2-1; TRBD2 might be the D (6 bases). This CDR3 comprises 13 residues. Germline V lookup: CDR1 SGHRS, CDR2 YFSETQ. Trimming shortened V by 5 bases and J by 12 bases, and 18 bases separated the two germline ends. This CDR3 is CASRTSRGLVQFF. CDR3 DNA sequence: TGCGCCAGCAGAACGAGCCGGGGACTGGTGCAGTTCTTC. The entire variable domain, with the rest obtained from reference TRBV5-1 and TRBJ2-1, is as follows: KAGVTQTPRYLIKTRGQQVTLSCSPISGHRSVSWYQQTPGQGLQFLFEYFSETQRNKGNFPGRFSGRQFSNSRSEMNVSTLELGDSALYLCASRTSRGLVQFFGPGTRLTVL.

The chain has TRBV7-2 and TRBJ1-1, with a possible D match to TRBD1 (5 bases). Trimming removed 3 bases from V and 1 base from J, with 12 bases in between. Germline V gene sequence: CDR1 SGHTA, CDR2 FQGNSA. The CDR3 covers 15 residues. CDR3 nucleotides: TGTGCCAGCAGCTTTTACGGTCAGGGGAACACTGAAGCTTTCTTT. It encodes CASSFYGQGNTEAFF.

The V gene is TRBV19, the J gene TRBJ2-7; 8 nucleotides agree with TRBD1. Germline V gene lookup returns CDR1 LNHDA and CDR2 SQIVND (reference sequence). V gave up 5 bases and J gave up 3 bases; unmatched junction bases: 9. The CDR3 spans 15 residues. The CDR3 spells CASSPRAGGIYEQYF. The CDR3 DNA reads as TGTGCCAGTAGTCCCCGTGCAGGGGGCATCTACGAGCAGTACTTC. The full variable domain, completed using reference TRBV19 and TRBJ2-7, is DGGITQSPKYLFRKEGQNVTLSCEQNLNHDAMYWYRQDPGQGLRLIYYSQIVNDFQKGDIAEGYSVSREKKESFPLTVTSAQKNPTAFYLCASSPRAGGIYEQYFGPGTRLTVT.

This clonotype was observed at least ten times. For the CDR3, the DNA is TGCGCCAGCAGCCTAGGGACTAGAACACTAGATACGCAGTATTTT. It translates to CASSLGTRTLDTQYF. This rearrangement joins TRBV5-1 to TRBJ2-3; 8 nucleotides agree with TRBD2. Looked up from germline, CDR1 is SGHRS and CDR2 is YFSETQ. The CDR3 sequence is 15 residues long. V shed 4 bases, J shed 5 bases, and the junction held 9 bases outside the gene matches.

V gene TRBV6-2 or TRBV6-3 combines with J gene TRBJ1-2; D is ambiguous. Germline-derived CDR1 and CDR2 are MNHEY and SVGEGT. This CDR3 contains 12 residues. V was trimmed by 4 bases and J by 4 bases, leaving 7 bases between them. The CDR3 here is CASSFAAYGYTF. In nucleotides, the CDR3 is TGTGCCAGCAGTTTCGCGGCCTATGGCTACACCTTC.

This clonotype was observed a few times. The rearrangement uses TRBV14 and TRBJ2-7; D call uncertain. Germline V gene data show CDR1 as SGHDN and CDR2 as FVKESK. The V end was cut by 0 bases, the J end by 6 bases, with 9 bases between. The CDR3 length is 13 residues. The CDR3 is CASSQDLSAEQYV. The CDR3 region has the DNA TGTGCCAGCAGCCAAGATCTTAGTGCCGAGCAGTACGTC.

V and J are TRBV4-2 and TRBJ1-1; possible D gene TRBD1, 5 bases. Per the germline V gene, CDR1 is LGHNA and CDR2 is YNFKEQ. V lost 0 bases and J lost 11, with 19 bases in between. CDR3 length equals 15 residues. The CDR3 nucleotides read TGTGCCAGCAGCCAAGATCGTTCGTCCCGGGACTTTGCTTTCTTT. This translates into CASSQDRSSRDFAFF.

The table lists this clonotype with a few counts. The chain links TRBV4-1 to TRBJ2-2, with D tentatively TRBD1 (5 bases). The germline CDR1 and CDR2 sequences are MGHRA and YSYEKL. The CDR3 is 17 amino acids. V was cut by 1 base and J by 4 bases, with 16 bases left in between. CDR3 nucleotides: TGCGCCAGCAGCCAAGTCAGGGCAGGGTGGGCCACCGGGGAGCTGTTTTTT. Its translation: CASSQVRAGWATGELFF.

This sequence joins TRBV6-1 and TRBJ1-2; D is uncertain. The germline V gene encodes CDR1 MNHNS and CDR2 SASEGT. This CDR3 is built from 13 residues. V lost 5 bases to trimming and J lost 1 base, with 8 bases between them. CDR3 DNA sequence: TGTGCCAGCAGTCCGCAGCTTAACTATGGCTACACCTTC. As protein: CASSPQLNYGYTF.

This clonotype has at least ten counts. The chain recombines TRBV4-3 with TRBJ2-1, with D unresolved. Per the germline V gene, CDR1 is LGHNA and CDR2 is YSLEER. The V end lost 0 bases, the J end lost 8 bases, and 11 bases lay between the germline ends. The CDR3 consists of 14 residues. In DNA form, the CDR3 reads TGCGCCAGCAGCCAAGAACCAAAGTCGGATGAGCAGTTCTTC. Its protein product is CASSQEPKSDEQFF.

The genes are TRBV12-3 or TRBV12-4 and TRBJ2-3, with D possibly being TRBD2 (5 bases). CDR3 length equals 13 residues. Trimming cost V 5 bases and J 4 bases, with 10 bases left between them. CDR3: CASSVRGADTQYF. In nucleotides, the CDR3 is TGTGCCAGCAGTGTCCGGGGTGCAGATACGCAGTATTTT.

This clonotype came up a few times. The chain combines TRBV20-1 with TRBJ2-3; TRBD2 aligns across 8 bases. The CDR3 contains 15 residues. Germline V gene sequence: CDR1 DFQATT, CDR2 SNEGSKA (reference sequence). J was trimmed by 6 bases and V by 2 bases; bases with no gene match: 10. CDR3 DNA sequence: TGCAGTGCTAGACGGACTAGCAATTGGGGGGATACGCAGTATTTT. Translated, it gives CSARRTSNWGDTQYF.

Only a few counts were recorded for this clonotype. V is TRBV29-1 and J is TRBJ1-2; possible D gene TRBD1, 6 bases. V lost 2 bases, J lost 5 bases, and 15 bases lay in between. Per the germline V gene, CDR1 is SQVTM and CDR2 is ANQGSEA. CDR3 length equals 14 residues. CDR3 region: CSVERGAEGYGYTF. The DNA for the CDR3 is TGCAGCGTTGAAAGGGGGGCCGAGGGTTATGGCTACACCTTC.

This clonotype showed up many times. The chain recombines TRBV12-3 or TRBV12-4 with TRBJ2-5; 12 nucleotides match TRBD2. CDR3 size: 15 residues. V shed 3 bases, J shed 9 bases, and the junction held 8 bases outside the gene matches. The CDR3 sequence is CASSFPSGGAGAQYF. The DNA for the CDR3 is TGTGCCAGCAGTTTCCCTAGCGGGGGGGCAGGGGCCCAGTACTTC.

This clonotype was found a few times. For the CDR3, the DNA is TGCAGCGTTGGGGGGGCTAACGGCTACACCTTC. Translation gives CSVGGANGYTF. V is TRBV29-1 and J is TRBJ1-2, with a tentative D call TRBD1 (6 bases). Germline V gives CDR1 SQVTM, CDR2 ANQGSEA. CDR3 length: 11 amino acids. The V end was cut by 4 bases, the J end by 8 bases, with 11 bases between.